This entry features one T cell receptor beta chain sequence. Germline CDR1 reads LGHNA; CDR2 reads YSLEER. The CDR3 length is 11 residues. The entry originates in a study of identical twins. TCRdb itself ran the 5' RACE reads through MiXCR, one entry per CDR3 protein. The top ten hold 35% to 45% of the sample, which has about 190,000 distinct CDR3 sequences, roughly 15% seen once. This same sample was also taken into another study, of T cells expressing NK-cell markers. From that second work: Seropositivity for HCMV was found in most of the eight sequenced donors, with one seronegative. NKG2C+ dominant clonotypes from about 6 donors made up about 1.0-7.5% of CD8+ T cells. The CD3+CD56-NKG2C+ fraction was also led by these clonotypes in a few donors. Whether expanded NKG2C+ T cell clones were HCMV-specific remained unclear.

The chain joins TRBV4-3 to TRBJ2-3, with no clear D. Sequenced sample: CD8+ T cells sorted from blood. The TCR sequence derives from a woman aged 18-29 years in good health. The CDR3 spells CAETALDTQYF. DNA for the CDR3: TGCGCAGAGACTGCGCTCGATACGCAGTATTTT.